One sample yielded the 12 T cell receptor beta chains listed below, sequenced in a study of neurological immune-mediated disorders. Via MiXCR, TCRdb re-called the 5' RACE reads, giving one row per CDR3 protein. The profile shows some 27,000 distinct CDR3 sequences, more than 6.5% of them singletons. The specimen was PBMCs. These receptors all come from a woman in her forties or fifties in good health.

This clonotype was counted many times. The J gene is TRBJ1-6, the V gene TRBV7-2; D is possibly TRBD1 (5 bases). Germline V lookup: CDR1 SGHTA, CDR2 FQGNSA. Trimming left V 4 bases short and J 4 bases short, with 8 bases between. The length of the CDR3 is 14 residues. In nucleotides, the CDR3 is TGTGCCAGCAGCTCCTCAGGGTATAATTCACCCCTCCACTTT. Its translation: CASSSSGYNSPLHF. Full variable domain (missing parts from reference TRBV7-2 and TRBJ1-6): GAGVSQSPSNKVTEKGKDVELRCDPISGHTALYWYRQSLGQGLEFLIYFQGNSAPDKSGLPSDRFSAERTGGSVSTLTIQRTQQEDSAVYLCASSSSGYNSPLHFGNGTRLTVT.

This chain connects TRBV20-1 to TRBJ2-3, with 7 positions matching TRBD2. The germline V gene has CDR1 DFQATT and CDR2 SNEGSKA (reference sequence). Trimming removed 4 bases from V and 1 base from J; junction bases left unmatched: 8. The CDR3 covers 15 residues. The CDR3 DNA sequence: TGCAGTGCTACCTGGCGGGAGAGGCGCACAGATACGCAGTATTTT. Residues: CSATWRERRTDTQYF.

This clonotype has just one count. Relative to the germline gene, one junction end is altered; a read error may explain this. The CDR3: CANSFGGYNERFF. CDR3 nucleotides: TGTGCCAACAGCTTCGGGGGCTACAATGAGCGGTTCTTC. The V gene is TRBV7-2, the J gene TRBJ2-1, with D perhaps given as TRBD1 or TRBD2 (6 bases each). CDR1 and CDR2 from the germline V gene are SGHTA and FQGNSA. The CDR3 is 13 residues long.

In its sample, this clonotype was seen many times. The chain joins TRBV20-1 to TRBJ1-1, with a possible D match to TRBD1 (6 bases). Trimming cost V 5 bases and J 0 bases, with 10 bases left between them. This CDR3 is built from 13 residues. Germline CDR1 DFQATT, CDR2 SNEGSKA (reference sequence). The CDR3 spells CSAPGQVNTEAFF. Written as DNA, the CDR3 is TGCAGTGCTCCGGGACAAGTGAACACTGAAGCTTTCTTT.

The chain couples TRBV27 to TRBJ2-2; no reliable D call. The CDR3 has 13 amino acids. CDR1 is MNHEY, CDR2 SMNVEV, per germline (reference sequence). Deletions cut 6 bases from V and 0 bases from J, with 5 bases between. CDR3 bases: TGTGCCAGCAGGGAATCGAACACCGGGGAGCTGTTTTTT. Its translation is CASRESNTGELFF.

This clonotype occurred many times. The chain couples TRBV20-1 to TRBJ1-2; D gene ambiguous. Trimming pared 3 bases from V and 6 bases from J, leaving 11 bases between. CDR3 length: 12 residues. CDR1 and CDR2 from the germline V gene are DFQATT and SNEGSKA (reference sequence). The CDR3 region has the DNA TGCAGTGCTAGGGCGGGTCTCCATGGCTACACCTTC. It encodes CSARAGLHGYTF.

This clonotype was seen at least ten times. V is TRBV10-3 and J is TRBJ2-5, with 8 bases that match TRBD2. V dropped 1 base and J dropped 4; count of bases not matched to a gene: 2. Germline CDR1 is ENHRY and CDR2 is SYGVKD. This CDR3 spans 14 amino acids. Here the CDR3 reads CAISEYTSGETQYF. In DNA, the CDR3 is TGTGCCATCAGTGAGTACACTAGCGGAGAGACCCAGTACTTC.

This clonotype was counted at least ten times. This chain joins TRBV10-3 and TRBJ1-5; D unclear. V lost 7 bases and J 4 bases, leaving 11 bases between the germline ends. The CDR3 consists of 13 residues. CDR1 and CDR2 from the germline V gene are ENHRY and SYGVKD. CDR3 loop: CAINNDKNQPQHF. The CDR3 DNA reads TGTGCCATCAATAACGACAAAAATCAGCCCCAGCATTTT.

This clonotype has only a few counts. The V call is TRBV20-1, the J call TRBJ2-6; tentatively, D is TRBD1 (6 bases). CDR3 size: 16 residues. Germline CDR1 is DFQATT and CDR2 is SNEGSKA (reference sequence). V was pared by 3 bases and J by 0 bases, with 12 bases between. The DNA of the CDR3 is TGCAGTGCTAGCGACAGGACCCACTCTGGGGCCAACGTCCTGACTTTC. As protein: CSASDRTHSGANVLTF.

A few counts support this clonotype. This sequence joins TRBV5-5 and TRBJ1-2; perhaps TRBD1 as D (5 bases). Trimming removed 2 bases at V and 2 bases at J, with 13 bases between. This CDR3 is built from 15 residues. From germline, CDR1 is SGHKS and CDR2 YYEKEE (reference sequence). CDR3 region: CASSLEAGRNYGYTF. Written as DNA, the CDR3 is TGTGCCAGCAGCTTAGAGGCAGGGAGAAACTATGGCTACACCTTC. Supplemented by reference TRBV5-5 and TRBJ1-2, the full variable domain reads DAGVTQSPTHLIKTRGQQVTLRCSPISGHKSVSWYQQVLGQGPQFIFQYYEKEERGRGNFPDRFSARQFPNYSSELNVNALLLGDSALYLCASSLEAGRNYGYTFGSGTRLTVV.

This clonotype has ten or more counts. The rearrangement uses TRBV27 and TRBJ1-5; TRBD1 might be the D (5 bases). CDR1 is MNHEY, CDR2 SMNVEV, per germline (reference sequence). The CDR3 is 14 residues long. Trimming pared 3 bases from V and 6 bases from J, leaving 12 bases between. The CDR3 DNA reads TGTGCCAGCAGTTTGGCGGGGGACGGTCAGCCCCAGCATTTT. This gives the protein CASSLAGDGQPQHF.

This clonotype was recorded at least ten times. This chain joins TRBV29-1 and TRBJ1-5; D may be TRBD1 (6 bases). Germline values: CDR1 SQVTM, CDR2 ANQGSEA. This CDR3 spans 14 amino acids. Trimming stripped 4 bases from V and 5 bases from J, with 15 bases between. The CDR3, as DNA: TGCAGCGTTGCCTCTGGGCAGGGGCATCAGCCCCAGCATTTT. It translates to CSVASGQGHQPQHF.